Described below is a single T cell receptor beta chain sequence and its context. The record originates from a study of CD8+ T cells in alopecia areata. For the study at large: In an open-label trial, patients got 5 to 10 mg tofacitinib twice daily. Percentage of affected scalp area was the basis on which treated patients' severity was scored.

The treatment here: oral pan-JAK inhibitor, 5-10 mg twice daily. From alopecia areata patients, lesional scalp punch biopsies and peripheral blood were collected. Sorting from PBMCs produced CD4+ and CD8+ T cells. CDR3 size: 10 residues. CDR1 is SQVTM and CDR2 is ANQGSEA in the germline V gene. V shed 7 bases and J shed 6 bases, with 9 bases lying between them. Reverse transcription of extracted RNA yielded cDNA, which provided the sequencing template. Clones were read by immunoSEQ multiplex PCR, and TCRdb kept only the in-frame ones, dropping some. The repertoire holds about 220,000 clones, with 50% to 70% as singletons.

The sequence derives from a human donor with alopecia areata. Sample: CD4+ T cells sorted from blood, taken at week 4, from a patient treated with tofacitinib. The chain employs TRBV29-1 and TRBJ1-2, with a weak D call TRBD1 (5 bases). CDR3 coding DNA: TGCAGCGCTGACAGCGATGGCTACACCTTC. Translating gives CSADSDGYTF.